Shown below are 9 T cell receptor beta chains from a single sample sequenced in a study of post-analysis software for immune sequencing data. Study findings and constraints: Elevated frequency relative to controls characterized 4 or 5 TRBV segments in patients, TRBV5-6, TRBV5-1 and TRBV20-1 among them.

Presence of unique molecular identifiers characterized the TCR beta cDNA libraries. TCRdb analysed the PCR reads with MiXCR anew, one entry per CDR3 protein. The sample lists 740,000 or so distinct CDR3 sequences, about 53% occurring once. What these receptors recognize is not known. Sequencing was carried out using blood. Source of these receptors: a girl aged 5 to 17 with multiple sclerosis.

This clonotype has just a few counts. The chain has TRBV5-1 and TRBJ1-2; no reliable D call. Trimming shortened V by 1 base and J by 4 bases, and 8 bases separated the two germline ends. The CDR3 runs 13 residues. From germline, CDR1 is SGHRS and CDR2 YFSETQ. The CDR3 nucleotides are TGCGCCAGCAGCTTGTTGGATCCCTATGGCTACACCTTC. It specifies CASSLLDPYGYTF. Complete variable domain (other parts from reference TRBV5-1 and TRBJ1-2): KAGVTQTPRYLIKTRGQQVTLSCSPISGHRSVSWYQQTPGQGLQFLFEYFSETQRNKGNFPGRFSGRQFSNSRSEMNVSTLELGDSALYLCASSLLDPYGYTFGSGTRLTVV.

V gene TRBV5-5 combines with J gene TRBJ2-7; D might be TRBD1 (6 bases). V lost 0 bases, J lost 2 bases, and 21 bases lay in between. From germline, CDR1 is SGHKS and CDR2 YYEKEE (reference sequence). This CDR3 region has 18 residues. The CDR3 DNA sequence: TGTGCCAGCAGCTTGGGCCTCCGGGACATCATGGGGGCCTACGAGCAGTACTTC. It specifies CASSLGLRDIMGAYEQYF.

This clonotype was found a few times. V usage is TRBV7-8 and J usage is TRBJ1-2; 8 nucleotides align to TRBD1. The V gene's germline CDR1 is SGHVS and CDR2 FQNEAQ. V gave up 7 bases and J gave up 3 bases; unmatched junction bases: 16. CDR3 length: 17 amino acids. The CDR3 is CASNFLSPGQGYYGYTF. CDR3 coding DNA: TGTGCCAGCAACTTCCTTTCCCCCGGACAGGGATACTATGGCTACACCTTC.

V gene TRBV4-1 combines with J gene TRBJ1-1; TRBD1 matches 8 bases. This CDR3 has 15 amino acids. Germline CDR1 is MGHRA and CDR2 is YSYEKL. V was clipped by 5 bases and J by 3 bases; unmatched bases: 8. The CDR3 coding sequence is TGCGCCAGCAGCGTGATAGGACAGGGATACACTGAAGCTTTCTTT. Protein product: CASSVIGQGYTEAFF.

The rearrangement links TRBV20-1 to TRBJ2-1; tentatively, D is TRBD2 (6 bases). V gave up 4 bases and J gave up 7 bases, with 17 bases separating them. CDR1 and CDR2 from the germline V gene are DFQATT and SNEGSKA (reference sequence). This CDR3 contains 14 residues. CDR3 sequence reads: CSAIRRETKNEQFF. CDR3 DNA sequence: TGCAGTGCTATACGCCGGGAGACGAAGAATGAGCAGTTCTTC.

The chain recombines TRBV24-1 with TRBJ2-5; D may match TRBD1 or TRBD2 (5 bases each). The end of the DNA is better explained by TRBJ2-7, so the J call may be wrong. This CDR3 comprises 11 residues. Germline loops: CDR1 KGHDR, CDR2 SFDVKD. CDR3 nucleotide sequence: TGTGCCACCAGTGAGGGGGACGAGCAGTACTTC. Its translation is CATSEGDEQYF.

This clonotype was seen a few times. This chain links TRBV9 with TRBJ2-7; D is unclear. With the DNA end fitting TRBJ2-5 better, the J assignment may be wrong. This CDR3 has 12 amino acids. Germline values: CDR1 SGDLS, CDR2 YYNGEE. CDR3 sequence (DNA): TGTGCCAGCAGCGGCCCCCCTGAGACCCAGTACTTC. This gives the protein CASSGPPETQYF.

The V and J genes are TRBV12-3 or TRBV12-4 and TRBJ1-2, with 8 positions matching TRBD1. The CDR3 length is 15 residues. V lost 5 bases, J lost 8 bases, and 13 bases stayed unmatched. CDR3 amino acids: CASSPSTGALGGYTF. DNA for the CDR3: TGTGCCAGCAGTCCATCGACAGGGGCCCTGGGGGGCTACACCTTC.

The chain recombines TRBV12-3 or TRBV12-4 with TRBJ2-7; D is uncertain. V shed 6 bases and J shed 3 bases, with 12 bases lying between them. There are 13 residues in the CDR3. The CDR3 is CASRHGNNYEQYF. The CDR3 DNA follows: TGTGCCAGCAGGCATGGCAACAACTACGAGCAGTACTTC.